Following are 7 T cell receptor beta chains from one sample sequenced in a study of memory CD4+ T cells and cytomegalovirus serostatus. Single viable CD3+CD4+CD8-CD45RO+ cells were sorted as the memory CD4+ T cells. Profiled with immunoSEQ multiplex PCR; TCRdb holds only in-frame clones, not every one. The data show approximately 53,000 clones, 70% to 85% seen once. Sequenced sample: memory CD4+ T cells from blood. These receptor sequences come from an adult in good health and CMV-seronegative.

The chain carries TRBV19 and TRBJ2-1; D remains unclear. Trimming took off 2 bases at V and 3 bases at J, with 5 bases between the two ends. Per germline, CDR1 LNHDA and CDR2 SQIVND (reference sequence). CDR3 length equals 13 residues. This CDR3 reads CASSITVYNEQFF. The CDR3 nucleotides are TGTGCCAGTAGTATAACAGTCTACAATGAGCAGTTCTTC.

Written as DNA, the CDR3 is TGCGCCAGCAGCTTGGACGGGGGGGCCTACAATGAGCAGTTCTTC. This sequence encodes CASSLDGGAYNEQFF. The chain recombines TRBV5-1 with TRBJ2-1; 8 bases line up with TRBD2. The CDR3 sequence is 15 residues long. V shed 0 bases and J 2 bases; nucleotides not matched to a gene: 1. Germline loops: CDR1 SGHRS, CDR2 YFSETQ.

The chain has TRBV11-3 and TRBJ2-1, with 8 bases identical to TRBD1. This CDR3 is built from 15 residues. Trimming removed 5 bases from V and 5 bases from J; junction bases left unmatched: 8. CDR1 is SGHNT and CDR2 is YENEEA in the germline V gene. In DNA form, the CDR3 reads TGTGCCAGCAGCGCGCTGACAGGGGTTAACAATGAGCAGTTCTTC. Its protein product is CASSALTGVNNEQFF.

V gene TRBV4-2 combines with J gene TRBJ2-5; D remains ambiguous. V was trimmed by 1 base and J by 3 bases, leaving 9 bases between them. CDR3 length: 14 amino acids. Germline V CDR1 and CDR2: LGHNA, YNFKEQ. In nucleotides, the CDR3 is TGTGCCAGCAGCCAAGTCGGACCCGAAGAGACCCAGTACTTC. It encodes CASSQVGPEETQYF.

The rearrangement uses TRBV19 and TRBJ1-5, with a tentative D call TRBD1 (6 bases). The germline V gene has CDR1 LNHDA and CDR2 SQIVND (reference sequence). The CDR3 runs to 14 residues. Trimming removed 3 bases at V and 1 base at J, with 7 bases between. CDR3 sequence (DNA): TGTGCCAGTAGTATTCAGGGGAGCAATCAGCCCCAGCATTTT. Protein product: CASSIQGSNQPQHF.

The chain links TRBV9 to TRBJ2-3, with no clear D. Trimming shortened V by 2 bases and J by 6 bases, and 13 bases separated the two germline ends. Looked up from germline, CDR1 is SGDLS and CDR2 is YYNGEE. This CDR3 has 14 residues. The CDR3 sequence: CASSVGPHGDTQYF. The CDR3 DNA follows: TGTGCCAGCAGCGTCGGGCCTCACGGGGATACGCAGTATTTT.

The rearrangement joins TRBV6-6 to TRBJ1-2; D gene ambiguous. The CDR3 covers 13 residues. V was trimmed by 0 bases and J by 10 bases, leaving 12 bases between them. The germline V gene encodes CDR1 MNHNY and CDR2 SVGAGI (reference sequence). This chain's CDR3 is CASSYSQSVDYTF. The CDR3 region has the DNA TGTGCCAGCAGTTACTCGCAATCCGTGGACTACACCTTC.